Below, 30 T cell receptor beta chains from the same sample are listed, as sequenced in a study of blood T cell repertoires in COVID-19. The method was immunoSEQ multiplex PCR; TCRdb's version includes in-frame clones alone and lacks a portion of them. Of 270,000 or so clones in the sample, about nine tenths were seen once. Sequenced material: peripheral blood. The receptor source for this set is a middle-aged woman who had recovered from COVID-19.

The V call is TRBV21-1, the J call TRBJ2-7; the table's D call of TRBD1 was not tested on the DNA. TRBV21-1 is noted as a pseudogene. The CDR3 contains 15 residues. In DNA, the CDR3 is TGTGCCAGCAGCAAAAGGCAGAACAGGACCTACGAGCAGTACTTC. This encodes CASSKRQNRTYEQYF.

V and J are TRBV27 and TRBJ2-1, with 11 bases that match TRBD2. The CDR3 runs to 18 residues. Germline CDR1 reads MNHEY; CDR2 reads SMNVEV (reference sequence). V shed 2 bases, J shed 6 bases, and the junction held 12 bases outside the gene matches. CDR3 bases: TGTGCCAGCAGTTTAGTACTTCGCGGTAGCGGGAGGGCCAATGAGCAGTTCTTC. Its protein product is CASSLVLRGSGRANEQFF.

The chain is built from TRBV6-5 and TRBJ2-3; D gene unclear. CDR3 length equals 11 residues. The V end was cut by 8 bases, the J end by 6 bases, with 9 bases between. Germline CDR1 reads MNHEY; CDR2 reads SVGAGI. CDR3 DNA sequence: TGTGCCAGCGGCTTTTACGATACGCAGTATTTT. Its translation is CASGFYDTQYF.

V gene TRBV6-1 combines with J gene TRBJ1-3, with 7 bases fitting TRBD1. J was trimmed by 4 bases and V by 1 base; bases with no gene match: 4. Germline loops: CDR1 MNHNS, CDR2 SASEGT. The CDR3 totals 15 residues. The CDR3 DNA follows: TGTGCCAGCAGTGAAGTAGGGACAGACGGAAACACCATATATTTT. Its protein product is CASSEVGTDGNTIYF.

Notes on this clone: Sequence at one end of the junction differs from germline and may be a read error. CDR3 sequence: CASSQVSGKYYEQYF. The CDR3 nucleotides read TGTGCCAGCAGTCAAGTTAGCGGGAAATACTACGAGCAGTACTTC. The chain is built from TRBV3-1 (or the pseudogene TRBV3-2) and TRBJ2-7; 8 nucleotides align to TRBD2. Germline V gives CDR1 LGHDT, CDR2 YNNKEL (reference sequence). The CDR3 spans 15 residues.

This chain uses TRBV18 with TRBJ1-5; D is uncertain. Looked up from germline, CDR1 is KGHSH and CDR2 is LQKENI. Trimming pared 3 bases from V and 3 bases from J, leaving 12 bases between. There are 15 residues in the CDR3. The CDR3 spells CASSPAGTINQPQHF. CDR3 nucleotide sequence: TGTGCCAGCTCACCGGCAGGAACCATCAATCAGCCCCAGCATTTT.

V usage is TRBV27 and J usage is TRBJ1-1; TRBD1 is a possible D gene (5 bases). From germline, CDR1 is MNHEY and CDR2 SMNVEV (reference sequence). V was clipped by 6 bases and J by 6 bases, with 11 bases between them. The CDR3 is 12 amino acids. CDR3 region: CASSNRMAEAFF. The CDR3 nucleotides are TGTGCCAGCAGCAACAGGATGGCTGAAGCTTTCTTT.

The chain joins TRBV30 to TRBJ2-3, with D unresolved. The CDR3 loop spans 15 amino acids. Trimming took 0 bases from V and 0 from J, leaving 10 bases between them. Germline values: CDR1 GTSNPN, CDR2 SVGIG (reference sequence). CDR3 DNA: TGTGCCTGGAGTGTAAGACTTTTTAGCACAGATACGCAGTATTTT. It codes for CAWSVRLFSTDTQYF.

The gene calls are TRBV9 and TRBJ2-1; 7 bases align to TRBD2. Germline CDR1 is SGDLS and CDR2 is YYNGEE. After removal of 0 bases from V and 4 bases from J, the junction contained 4 bases not matched to a gene. The CDR3 loop spans 15 amino acids. The CDR3 DNA follows: TGTGCCAGCAGCGTAGCGGGGGGAGGGTACAATGAGCAGTTCTTC. Protein product: CASSVAGGGYNEQFF. The whole variable domain, filled in from reference TRBV9 and TRBJ2-1, reads DSGVTQTPKHLITATGQRVTLRCSPRSGDLSVYWYQQSLDQGLQFLIQYYNGEERAKGNILERFSAQQFPDLHSELNLSSLELGDSALYFCASSVAGGGYNEQFFGPGTRLTVL.

The chain carries TRBV25-1 and TRBJ1-5; no reliable D call. CDR1 and CDR2 from the germline V gene are MGHDK and SYGVNS. Trimming stripped 6 bases from V and 1 base from J, with 13 bases between. CDR3 length: 15 amino acids. CDR3 in amino acids: CASRGGDESNQPQHF. The CDR3 DNA follows: TGTGCCAGCAGAGGCGGGGATGAGAGCAATCAGCCCCAGCATTTT.

The chain has TRBV28 and TRBJ1-2, with D perhaps matching TRBD1 (5 bases). V lost 2 bases to trimming and J lost 0 bases, with 7 bases between them. CDR3 length: 14 amino acids. CDR1 and CDR2 (germline): MDHEN, SYDVKM. The CDR3 nucleotides are TGTGCCAGCAGTTTAGGGGGGACTAACTATGGCTACACCTTC. Amino acid sequence: CASSLGGTNYGYTF.

This clone was recorded once. The chain has TRBV18 and TRBJ1-3; 8 positions match TRBD1. Losses at the gene ends were 1 base for V and 4 bases for J; bases not matched to a gene: 3. Germline V CDR1 and CDR2: KGHSH, LQKENI. The CDR3 runs to 15 residues. In nucleotides, the CDR3 is TGTGCCAGCTCACCACAGGACAGGGACGGAAACACCATATATTTT. This gives the protein CASSPQDRDGNTIYF.

The chain uses TRBV2 and TRBJ1-6, with 8 bases matching TRBD1. The CDR3 is made up of 17 amino acids. J lost 2 bases, V lost 6 bases, and 9 bases had no gene match. Germline V gene lookup returns CDR1 SNHLY and CDR2 FYNNEI. CDR3 sequence (DNA): TGTGCCAGCAGCTACCCCGGGACAGGAGCCTATAATTCACCCCTCCACTTT. This translates into CASSYPGTGAYNSPLHF.

This chain joins TRBV7-3 and TRBJ2-1; 11 bases agree with TRBD1. Germline V gene sequence: CDR1 SGHTA, CDR2 FQGTGA. This CDR3 region has 15 residues. V shed 5 bases and J 9 bases; nucleotides not matched to a gene: 9. The CDR3 DNA reads TGTGCCAGCAGCATCGGACAGGGGGCTGATAGTGAGCAGTTCTTC. As protein: CASSIGQGADSEQFF. Full variable domain (outside the CDR3, taken from reference TRBV7-3 and TRBJ2-1): GAGVSQTPSNKVTEKGKYVELRCDPISGHTALYWYRQSLGQGPEFLIYFQGTGAADDSGLPNDRFFAVRPEGSVSTLKIQRTERGDSAVYLCASSIGQGADSEQFFGPGTRLTVL.

The chain couples TRBV10-3 to TRBJ2-7, with TRBD2 matching over 8 bases. The ends lost 5 bases at V and 1 base at J; junction bases unmatched: 4. Germline V gene data show CDR1 as ENHRY and CDR2 as SYGVKD. CDR3 length: 14 amino acids. The CDR3 protein is CAISISGISYEQYF. The CDR3 DNA reads as TGTGCCATCAGTATTAGCGGGATTTCCTACGAGCAGTACTTC.

The sample holds one count of this clone. CDR3 sequence: CATRRTGTHNSPLHF. In DNA, the CDR3 is TGTGCCACCAGGCGGACAGGGACACATAATTCACCCCTCCACTTT. This chain links TRBV24-1 with TRBJ1-6; 8 bases agree with TRBD1. The CDR3 length is 15 residues. The V and J ends lost 7 bases and 5 bases, in that order; junction bases with no gene match: 6. Germline CDR1 reads KGHDR; CDR2 reads SFDVKD.

The chain combines TRBV6-5 with TRBJ1-6; D is perhaps TRBD1 (5 bases). The CDR3 covers 14 residues. The ends were cut back, 6 bases at V and 7 bases at J, with 13 bases in the middle. Germline-derived CDR1 and CDR2 are MNHEY and SVGAGI. The CDR3 loop reads CASRTDIRNSPLHF. The CDR3 nucleotides read TGTGCCAGCAGGACGGACATCCGAAATTCACCCCTCCACTTT.

This clone was seen just once. The chain has TRBV19 and TRBJ1-1; weak D call: TRBD1 (6 bases). CDR1 is LNHDA, CDR2 SQIVND, per germline (reference sequence). The V end was cut by 5 bases, the J end by 5 bases, with 15 bases between. This CDR3 has 14 residues. In DNA form, the CDR3 reads TGTGCCAGTAGTGTCTCAGGGGAATGGACTGAAGCTTTCTTT. It is translated as CASSVSGEWTEAFF. Full variable domain (outside the CDR3, taken from reference TRBV19 and TRBJ1-1): DGGITQSPKYLFRKEGQNVTLSCEQNLNHDAMYWYRQDPGQGLRLIYYSQIVNDFQKGDIAEGYSVSREKKESFPLTVTSAQKNPTAFYLCASSVSGEWTEAFFGQGTRLTVV.

The chain recombines TRBV5-4 with TRBJ2-7; the D gene is possibly TRBD1 (5 bases). Germline lookup yields CDR1 SGHNT and CDR2 YYREEE (reference sequence). This CDR3 comprises 14 residues. Trimming cost V 4 bases and J 2 bases, with 13 bases left between them. The CDR3: CASSLKGSAYEQYF. The CDR3 DNA sequence: TGTGCCAGCAGCCTCAAGGGGTCGGCCTACGAGCAGTACTTC.

The J gene is TRBJ2-5, the V gene TRBV11-2; D possibly corresponds to TRBD2 (5 bases). CDR3 length equals 15 residues. V was shortened by 3 bases and J by 1 base, with 12 bases between the two germline ends. Germline V gene sequence: CDR1 SGHAT, CDR2 FQNNGV. This CDR3 reads CASSFPSGIQETQYF. The DNA of the CDR3 is TGTGCCAGCAGCTTTCCGAGCGGAATCCAAGAGACCCAGTACTTC.

This clone was counted a single time. The gene calls are TRBV28 and TRBJ2-3, with 7 bases identical to TRBD1. V shed 4 bases, J shed 2 bases, and the junction held 9 bases outside the gene matches. Germline V gene lookup returns CDR1 MDHEN and CDR2 SYDVKM. The CDR3 is 16 residues long. This chain's CDR3 is CASSSQQGRDTDTQYF. DNA for the CDR3: TGTGCCAGCAGTTCCCAACAGGGGCGCGACACAGATACGCAGTATTTT.

The CDR3: CASKRTSGIGEQYF. DNA for the CDR3: TGTGCCAGCAAACGGACTAGCGGAATAGGGGAGCAGTACTTC. V usage is TRBV2 and J usage is TRBJ2-7, with 10 bases lining up with TRBD2. The CDR3 spans 14 residues. With V trimmed by 7 bases and J by 7 bases, 10 bases remained unmatched. CDR1 is SNHLY, CDR2 FYNNEI, per germline.

V and J are TRBV4-1 and TRBJ2-5; 9 bases map to TRBD2. Trimming at V came to 1 base and at J to 5 bases, leaving 2 bases not matched to a gene. The CDR3 extends over 14 amino acids. Germline V gives CDR1 MGHRA, CDR2 YSYEKL. The DNA of the CDR3 is TGCGCCAGCAGCCAAGTAGCGGGAGTGGAGACCCAGTACTTC. Protein product: CASSQVAGVETQYF.

The chain joins TRBV18 to TRBJ2-1, with a possible D match to TRBD2 (5 bases). Germline V gives CDR1 KGHSH, CDR2 LQKENI. Trimming removed 6 bases from V and 9 bases from J, with 15 bases in between. There are 13 residues in the CDR3. The CDR3 sequence: CASSRGLDLEQFF. CDR3 sequence (DNA): TGTGCCAGCTCTCGCGGGTTGGACCTTGAGCAGTTCTTC.

V gene TRBV5-8 combines with J gene TRBJ2-7; the D gene is possibly TRBD2 (5 bases). Per the germline V gene, CDR1 is SGHTS and CDR2 is YDEGEE. V was trimmed by 1 base and J by 0 bases, leaving 8 bases between them. CDR3 length: 14 residues. CDR3 coding DNA: TGTGCCAGCAGCTTGAGCGGCTTCTCCTACGAGCAGTACTTC. Translated: CASSLSGFSYEQYF.

This clone was seen just once. The chain is built from TRBV30 and TRBJ1-5, with 9 positions matching TRBD1. CDR1 and CDR2 (germline): GTSNPN, SVGIG (reference sequence). The CDR3 is 14 residues long. V lost 3 bases, J lost 7 bases, and 7 bases stayed unmatched. The CDR3 here is CAWSPGQGIQPQHF. As DNA, the CDR3 is TGTGCCTGGAGCCCCGGACAGGGGATACAGCCCCAGCATTTT.

This clone was recorded once. The chain recombines TRBV27 with TRBJ1-1, with D maybe TRBD1 (6 bases). Per germline, CDR1 MNHEY and CDR2 SMNVEV (reference sequence). The V end lost 4 bases, the J end lost 4 bases, and 13 bases lay between the germline ends. The CDR3 extends over 14 amino acids. The CDR3 spells CASSSTGSGTEAFF. CDR3 in DNA: TGTGCCAGCAGTTCAACAGGGTCAGGCACTGAAGCTTTCTTT.

The J gene is TRBJ2-3, the V gene TRBV7-3, with TRBD2 identical over 9 bases. There are 13 residues in the CDR3. After removal of 5 bases from V and 10 bases from J, the junction contained 7 bases not matched to a gene. Germline-derived CDR1 and CDR2 are SGHTA and FQGTGA. For the CDR3, the DNA is TGTGCCAGCAGCCCTACCTTAGCGGGAGCGCAGTATTTT. This sequence encodes CASSPTLAGAQYF.

The genes are TRBV7-9 and TRBJ2-7; 9 nucleotides line up with TRBD1. J lost 8 bases, V lost 0 bases, and 14 bases had no gene match. Germline CDR1 is SEHNR and CDR2 is FQNEAQ (reference sequence). The CDR3 spans 17 residues. CDR3: CASSLADGGDRDSQQYF. As DNA, the CDR3 is TGTGCCAGCAGCTTAGCGGATGGGGGGGACAGGGATAGTCAGCAGTACTTC.

CDR3 nucleotide sequence: TGTGCCAGCAGCCGACAGGGTAGAGCTTTCTTT. It translates to CASSRQGRAFF. The rearrangement links TRBV28 to TRBJ1-1, with 7 bases aligning to TRBD1. The CDR3 has 11 residues. The trim removed 6 bases at V and 10 bases at J, leaving 5 bases unmatched. The V gene's germline CDR1 is MDHEN and CDR2 SYDVKM.